Listed below are T cell receptor beta chains from one sample, sequenced in a study of blood T cell repertoires in COVID-19. The table came from immunoSEQ multiplex PCR; TCRdb's copy has only in-frame clones and leaves some out. The repertoire includes 50,000 to 85,000 clones, 65% to 90% of them detected once, and 5% to 7.5% sits in the top ten. The sample was peripheral blood. The receptors originated from a man in his sixties with acute or convalescent COVID-19. Both conserved end residues are part of each CDR3. D genes are given only for firm matches. Size values are once, few and many counts, or a class for expanded clones, and some rows have none.

>TRBV6-6|TRBJ1-2|-|-
TGTGCCAGCTCAATTCCAGGGAATCCGCCATGGGACTACACCTTC
CASSIPGNPPWDYTF
>TRBV13|TRBJ2-3|TRBD2|-
TGTGCCAGCAGCTTATTAGTAGGGAGGGCCGCAGATACGCAGTATTTT
CASSLLVGRAADTQYF
>TRBV7-9|TRBJ2-3|TRBD1|-
TGTGCCAGCAGCTTGGGACAGGGGTCAGATACGCAGTATTTT
CASSLGQGSDTQYF
>TRBV12-3/TRBV12-4|TRBJ1-2|-|-
TGTGCCAGCAGTACACAGGGTTCAGGCTACACCTTC
CASSTQGSGYTF
>TRBV5-1|TRBJ1-1|-|-
TGCGCCAGCAGCTTGTCTTTCACTGAAGCTTTCTTT
CASSLSFTEAFF
>TRBV6-6|TRBJ2-5|TRBD1|many
TGTGCCAGCAGTCGTCAGGGGGCGGAGTACCGACAAGAGACCCAGTACTTC
CASSRQGAEYRQETQYF
>TRBV4-2|TRBJ2-1|TRBD1|-
TGTGCCAGCAGCCAGGGTTCGACAGGGGCTCCCTCGGAGCAGTTCTTC
CASSQGSTGAPSEQFF
>TRBV5-6|TRBJ1-5|TRBD1|-
TGTGCCAGCAGCTTAACCGGGACAGTGGGCGAGTTGGCCCAGCATTTT
CASSLTGTVGELAQHF
>TRBV7-2|TRBJ1-4|-|-
TGTGCCAGCAGCTTCGGGGGGAAAGGGAATGAAAAACTGTTTTTT
CASSFGGKGNEKLFF
>TRBV18|TRBJ2-7|-|-
TGTGCCAGCTCACATACCGGGTACGAGCAGTACTTC
CASSHTGYEQYF
>TRBV6-5|TRBJ2-7|TRBD2|-
TGTGCCAGCAGTTATAGCGGGGGTCTGGGCTACGAGCAGTACTTC
CASSYSGGLGYEQYF
>TRBV29-1|TRBJ1-2|-|-
TGCAGCGTTGATGGACAAGAGCTCGATGGCTACACCTTC
CSVDGQELDGYTF